The 32 T cell receptor beta chains presented below share a single source sample, sequenced in a study of T-cell memory formation after mild COVID-19. TCRdb processed the 5' RACE reads anew with MiXCR; each CDR3 protein has one entry. The sample lists about 84,000 distinct CDR3 sequences, over 11% occurring once. Sequencing input: PBMCs or a T cell subset sorted from them (not recorded which). The source is an adult woman who had mild COVID-19 (a few samples of this study predate the infection). Cell type and time point are not known.

This clonotype has more than one count but fewer than ten. The chain employs TRBV7-9 and TRBJ2-5; D tentatively fits TRBD1 or TRBD2 (5 bases each). Germline lookup yields CDR1 SEHNR and CDR2 FQNEAQ (reference sequence). The CDR3 covers 15 residues. Trimming pared 3 bases from V and 5 bases from J, leaving 16 bases between. This CDR3 is CASSFLGDPVETQYF. CDR3 bases: TGTGCCAGCAGCTTTTTGGGGGACCCCGTGGAGACCCAGTACTTC.

The chain employs TRBV7-9 and TRBJ2-7; tentative D call: TRBD1 (5 bases). The CDR3 loop spans 14 amino acids. The germline CDR1 and CDR2 sequences are SEHNR and FQNEAQ (reference sequence). With 5 bases removed from V and 0 bases from J, the gap between germline ends came to 11 bases. CDR3 loop: CASSPGSTSYEQYF. CDR3 nucleotide sequence: TGTGCCAGCAGCCCAGGGTCTACCTCCTACGAGCAGTACTTC.

CDR3 coding DNA: TGTGCCAGCGGCTCGACCGACTCCGGGGATACGCAGTATTTT. Translation: CASGSTDSGDTQYF. The chain links TRBV9 to TRBJ2-3; D is uncertain. V was shortened by 7 bases and J by 6 bases, with 18 bases between the two germline ends. Germline V gene lookup returns CDR1 SGDLS and CDR2 YYNGEE. The length of the CDR3 is 14 residues.

The V gene is TRBV19, the J gene TRBJ1-1; D may be TRBD1 (6 bases). The CDR3 is 12 residues long. Germline CDR1 and CDR2: LNHDA and SQIVND (reference sequence). V was shortened by 8 bases and J by 3 bases, with 10 bases between the two germline ends. The CDR3 nucleotides read TGTGCCAGTTTCTGGGGGCACACTGAAGCTTTCTTT. Translating gives CASFWGHTEAFF.

This clonotype was counted at least ten times. This chain uses TRBV5-1 with TRBJ2-7; 7 bases agree with TRBD2. This CDR3 has 15 residues. V trimming: 0 bases; J trimming: 2 bases; junction bases outside the gene matches: 5. Germline V gene lookup returns CDR1 SGHRS and CDR2 YFSETQ. CDR3 residues: CASSLGPAGTYEQYF. The CDR3 DNA is TGCGCCAGCAGCTTGGGCCCAGCGGGAACCTACGAGCAGTACTTC.

This clonotype was counted at least ten times. V usage is TRBV7-3 and J usage is TRBJ2-1, with 12 nucleotides matching TRBD2. This CDR3 is 15 amino acids long. V dropped 5 bases and J dropped 4; count of bases not matched to a gene: 3. From germline, CDR1 is SGHTA and CDR2 FQGTGA. The CDR3, as DNA: TGTGCCAGCAGCCCGGGGACTAGCGGGTACAATGAGCAGTTCTTC. It codes for CASSPGTSGYNEQFF. Together with reference TRBV7-3 and TRBJ2-1, the CDR3 gives the full variable domain: GAGVSQTPSNKVTEKGKYVELRCDPISGHTALYWYRQSLGQGPEFLIYFQGTGAADDSGLPNDRFFAVRPEGSVSTLKIQRTERGDSAVYLCASSPGTSGYNEQFFGPGTRLTVL.

There are a few counts of this clonotype. The DNA is omitted, as the CDR3 cannot be located on it reliably, and the CDR3 follows TCRdb's listing. The CDR3 sequence is CASILDYSSYNEQFF. The chain combines TRBV12-3 or TRBV12-4 with TRBJ2-1; TRBD2, as called in the table, went unchecked against the DNA. The CDR3 sequence runs 15 residues, both termini included.

Only a few counts were recorded for this clonotype. The chain couples TRBV5-5 to TRBJ2-3, with 10 bases lining up with TRBD1. V shed 0 bases, J shed 2 bases, and the junction held 3 bases outside the gene matches. CDR1 SGHKS and CDR2 YYEKEE come from the germline V gene (reference sequence). This CDR3 contains 16 residues. CDR3 protein: CASSLEDRGYTDTQYF. CDR3 nucleotides: TGTGCCAGCAGCTTGGAGGACAGGGGGTACACAGATACGCAGTATTTT.

The chain has TRBV7-3 and TRBJ1-1; D might be TRBD1 (6 bases). Germline V gene data show CDR1 as SGHTA and CDR2 as FQGTGA. There are 15 residues in the CDR3. Trimming left V 2 bases short and J 1 base short, with 11 bases between. The CDR3 nucleotides are TGTGCCAGCAGCTTACTTCCGGGGGCGAACACTGAAGCTTTCTTT. Translating it yields CASSLLPGANTEAFF.

The V gene is TRBV12-3 or TRBV12-4, the J gene TRBJ2-5; TRBD2 aligns across 15 bases. Trimming cost V 6 bases and J 0 bases; bases outside gene matches: 11. This CDR3 region has 19 residues. CDR3 coding DNA: TGTGCCAGCAGCTTTCGGGGACTAGCGGGGGGTTGGTACCAAGAGACCCAGTACTTC. It yields the protein CASSFRGLAGGWYQETQYF.

V and J are TRBV7-8 and TRBJ1-5; the match to TRBD1 covers 7 bases. CDR1 is SGHVS, CDR2 FQNEAQ, per germline. V lost 5 bases and J lost 7; bases outside the gene matches: 8. CDR3 length: 14 amino acids. As DNA, the CDR3 is TGTGCCAGCAGCCAGGGACAGCAGCCACAGCCCCAGCATTTT. This encodes CASSQGQQPQPQHF.

This clonotype was counted only a few times. The gene calls are TRBV6-1 and TRBJ2-7; 8 bases agree with TRBD2. CDR1 and CDR2 (germline): MNHNS, SASEGT. The CDR3 has 15 residues. Germline trimming cut 5 bases from V and 5 bases from J; bases unmatched to any gene: 11. The CDR3 DNA is TGTGCCAGCAGTTTCGGGGGGGAGGGCATAAACGAGCAGTACTTC. Its protein is CASSFGGEGINEQYF.

There are a few counts of this clonotype. This chain connects TRBV12-3 or TRBV12-4 to TRBJ2-5; D is uncertain. V lost 3 bases and J lost 6, with 8 bases in between. CDR3 length: 12 residues. The CDR3 here is CASSFDEQTQYF. DNA of the CDR3: TGTGCCAGCAGTTTCGACGAACAGACCCAGTACTTC.

This clonotype has just a few counts. The chain uses TRBV7-8 and TRBJ2-2; TRBD2 is a possible D gene (6 bases). The CDR3 spans 17 residues. Trimming removed 5 bases from V and 5 bases from J, with 21 bases in between. From germline, CDR1 is SGHVS and CDR2 FQNEAQ. CDR3: CASSTHSGTPTTGELFF. CDR3 bases: TGTGCCAGCAGCACGCACTCCGGGACTCCGACGACCGGGGAGCTGTTTTTT. Looking up the rest from reference TRBV7-8 and TRBJ2-2 gives the full variable domain: GAGVSQSPRYKVAKRGQDVALRCDPISGHVSLFWYQQALGQGPEFLTYFQNEAQLDKSGLPSDRFFAERPEGSVSTLKIQRTQQEDSAVYLCASSTHSGTPTTGELFFGEGSRLTVL.

This clonotype was counted a few times. The chain joins TRBV27 to TRBJ1-2, with D unresolved. This CDR3 is built from 13 residues. V dropped 7 bases and J dropped 7 bases, with 16 bases sitting between them. Germline loops: CDR1 MNHEY, CDR2 SMNVEV (reference sequence). The CDR3 DNA is TGTGCCAGCAAACTGACGGAAATGGCTGGCTACACCTTC. Residues: CASKLTEMAGYTF.

This chain uses TRBV20-1 with TRBJ1-2, with 7 bases aligning to TRBD1. The CDR3 runs 12 residues. Germline lookup yields CDR1 DFQATT and CDR2 SNEGSKA (reference sequence). Trimming removed 3 bases from V and 5 bases from J; junction bases left unmatched: 3. The CDR3 sequence: CSASDREYGYTF. The CDR3 region has the DNA TGCAGTGCTAGTGACAGGGAGTATGGCTACACCTTC.

The chain links TRBV29-1 to TRBJ1-1; D is undetermined. This CDR3 spans 13 amino acids. In germline, CDR1 is SQVTM, CDR2 ANQGSEA. The germline V and J ends were trimmed by 1 base and 2 bases, with 8 bases remaining between them. The CDR3 DNA sequence: TGCAGCGTTGAAGGAGGGTTTAACACTGAAGCTTTCTTT. Residues: CSVEGGFNTEAFF.

This clonotype was observed a few times. The V call is TRBV3-1, the J call TRBJ2-1; 9 bases map to TRBD2. CDR1 and CDR2 from the germline V gene are LGHDT and YNNKEL (reference sequence). The CDR3 totals 18 residues. V lost 0 bases and J lost 0; bases outside the gene matches: 6. CDR3 nucleotide sequence: TGTGCCAGCAGCCAAGACGGGCCTAGCGGGATCTCCTACAATGAGCAGTTCTTC. Translated, it gives CASSQDGPSGISYNEQFF.

This clonotype has at least ten counts. This chain uses TRBV4-3 with TRBJ2-1, with 11 bases matching TRBD2. The junction had 20 bases not matched to a gene; V was cut back by 0 bases and J by 7 bases. The CDR3 is 21 amino acids. CDR1 is LGHNA, CDR2 YSLEER, per germline. CDR3 nucleotides: TGCGCCAGCAGCCAAGATCATCCACTAGCGGGAGACAGAAGGAAATGGAATGAGCAGTTCTTC. Amino acids: CASSQDHPLAGDRRKWNEQFF.

This clonotype was counted only a few times. V is TRBV6-5 and J is TRBJ2-7; no clear D gene. V was trimmed by 2 bases and J by 2 bases, leaving 10 bases between them. The CDR3 extends over 14 amino acids. Germline CDR1 reads MNHEY; CDR2 reads SVGAGI. Written as DNA, the CDR3 is TGTGCCAGCAGTTACACTCAAAGCACCTACGAGCAGTACTTC. It yields the protein CASSYTQSTYEQYF.

This clonotype has more than one count but fewer than ten. The chain joins TRBV12-3 or TRBV12-4 to TRBJ2-1, with TRBD2 matching 9 bases. J lost 13 bases, V lost 5 bases, and 9 bases had no gene match. The CDR3 loop spans 13 amino acids. The CDR3 nucleotides are TGTGCCAGCAGTCCACGACTAGCGGCGAACCAGTTCTTC. It translates to CASSPRLAANQFF.

In this sample, this clonotype turned up a few times. V and J are TRBV12-3 or TRBV12-4 and TRBJ2-5, with TRBD2 identical over 10 bases. Trimming took 3 bases from V and 5 from J; bases not matched to a gene: 15. The CDR3 sequence is 18 residues long. CDR3 sequence: CASSFVSLTSGVIETQYF. CDR3 in DNA: TGTGCCAGCAGTTTTGTATCCCTCACTAGCGGGGTTATCGAGACCCAGTACTTC.

The chain links TRBV7-2 to TRBJ2-3; possible D gene TRBD2, 5 bases. Between the trimmed V and J ends, which lost 3 bases and 3 bases, there was a span of 13 bases. This CDR3 has 15 residues. CDR1 is SGHTA and CDR2 is FQGNSA in the germline V gene. CDR3 region: CASSFGEMGTDTQYF. DNA for the CDR3: TGTGCCAGCAGCTTTGGGGAGATGGGGACAGATACGCAGTATTTT. Full variable domain (outside the CDR3, taken from reference TRBV7-2 and TRBJ2-3): GAGVSQSPSNKVTEKGKDVELRCDPISGHTALYWYRQSLGQGLEFLIYFQGNSAPDKSGLPSDRFSAERTGGSVSTLTIQRTQQEDSAVYLCASSFGEMGTDTQYFGPGTRLTVL.

This rearrangement joins TRBV5-6 to TRBJ2-7, with 9 bases fitting TRBD2. The CDR3 loop spans 15 amino acids. V was pared by 0 bases and J by 2 bases, with 3 bases of the junction left unmatched. Germline lookup yields CDR1 SGHDT and CDR2 YYEEEE. The CDR3 sequence is CASSLGSGGTYEQYF. In DNA form, the CDR3 reads TGTGCCAGCAGCTTGGGCAGCGGGGGGACCTACGAGCAGTACTTC.

There are a few counts of this clonotype. The V and J genes are TRBV7-9 and TRBJ2-1, with TRBD1 matching over 10 bases. Germline V gene data show CDR1 as SEHNR and CDR2 as FQNEAQ (reference sequence). The CDR3 is 15 residues long. Trimming at V came to 3 bases and at J to 4 bases, leaving 3 bases not matched to a gene. CDR3 DNA: TGTGCCAGCAGCTTTGGGACAGGGGCGTACAATGAGCAGTTCTTC. This translates into CASSFGTGAYNEQFF.

The CDR3 here is CASSEFPRATERGIQYF. The CDR3 DNA reads as TGTGCCAGCAGTGAGTTTCCGAGGGCAACCGAAAGGGGCATTCAGTACTTC. The V call is TRBV12-3 or TRBV12-4, the J call TRBJ2-4; perhaps D is TRBD1 or TRBD2 (5 bases each). The CDR3 contains 17 residues. V lost 5 bases, J lost 9 bases, and 26 bases lay in between.

The chain combines TRBV11-3 with TRBJ2-1; TRBD2 matches at 8 bases. Trimming cost V 1 base and J 4 bases; bases outside gene matches: 6. The CDR3 is made up of 16 amino acids. Germline V gene lookup returns CDR1 SGHNT and CDR2 YENEEA. In nucleotides, the CDR3 is TGTGCCAGCAGCTTAGGGGGACTAGGGCCGTACAATGAGCAGTTCTTC. The encoded protein is CASSLGGLGPYNEQFF. Drawing the rest from reference TRBV11-3 and TRBJ2-1, the complete variable domain is EAGVVQSPRYKIIEKKQPVAFWCNPISGHNTLYWYLQNLGQGPELLIRYENEEAVDDSQLPKDRFSAERLKGVDSTLKIQPAELGDSAVYLCASSLGGLGPYNEQFFGPGTRLTVL.

This clonotype was seen a handful of times. CDR3 protein: CATSREYTYEQYF. CDR3 coding DNA: TGTGCCACCAGCAGAGAATACACCTACGAGCAGTACTTC. The rearrangement joins TRBV15 to TRBJ2-7; no clear D. The germline V gene has CDR1 LNHNV and CDR2 YYDKDF (reference sequence). The length of the CDR3 is 13 residues. Trimming stripped 0 bases from V and 2 bases from J, with 5 bases between.

Ten or more counts support this clonotype. This chain joins TRBV12-3 or TRBV12-4 and TRBJ2-1; D not resolved. Deletions cut 0 bases from V and 2 bases from J, with 8 bases between. There are 15 residues in the CDR3. The CDR3 coding sequence is TGTGCCAGCAGTTTAGCCCCCGGGCCCTACAATGAGCAGTTCTTC. This gives the protein CASSLAPGPYNEQFF.

The V and J genes are TRBV30 and TRBJ2-1, with D possibly TRBD2 on 6 matching bases. Germline values: CDR1 GTSNPN, CDR2 SVGIG (reference sequence). The CDR3 is 13 residues long. V was shortened by 0 bases and J by 8 bases, with 11 bases between the two germline ends. CDR3: CAWSVGVADEQFF. DNA of the CDR3: TGTGCCTGGAGTGTAGGAGTAGCGGATGAGCAGTTCTTC. The variable domain in full, with the rest retrieved from reference TRBV30 and TRBJ2-1, is SQTIHQWPATLVQPVGSPLSLECTVEGTSNPNLYWYRQAAGRGLQLLFYSVGIGQISSEVPQNLSASRPQDRQFILSSKKLLLSDSGFYLCAWSVGVADEQFFGPGTRLTVL.

The chain joins TRBV6-5 to TRBJ1-1; a possible D gene is TRBD1 (5 bases). Germline loops: CDR1 MNHEY, CDR2 SVGAGI. The ends were cut back, 1 base at V and 2 bases at J, with 11 bases in the middle. The CDR3 consists of 15 residues. CDR3 nucleotides: TGTGCCAGCAGTTACTTGGACGGACAAAACACTGAAGCTTTCTTT. Amino acid sequence: CASSYLDGQNTEAFF.

The V and J genes are TRBV6-5 and TRBJ2-3; D possibly corresponds to TRBD2 (6 bases). Germline CDR1 MNHEY, CDR2 SVGAGI. The CDR3 extends over 15 amino acids. V lost 0 bases, J lost 5 bases, and 12 bases lay in between. This CDR3 is CASSYSTGAVDTQYF. CDR3 DNA: TGTGCCAGCAGTTACTCGACGGGAGCGGTAGATACGCAGTATTTT.